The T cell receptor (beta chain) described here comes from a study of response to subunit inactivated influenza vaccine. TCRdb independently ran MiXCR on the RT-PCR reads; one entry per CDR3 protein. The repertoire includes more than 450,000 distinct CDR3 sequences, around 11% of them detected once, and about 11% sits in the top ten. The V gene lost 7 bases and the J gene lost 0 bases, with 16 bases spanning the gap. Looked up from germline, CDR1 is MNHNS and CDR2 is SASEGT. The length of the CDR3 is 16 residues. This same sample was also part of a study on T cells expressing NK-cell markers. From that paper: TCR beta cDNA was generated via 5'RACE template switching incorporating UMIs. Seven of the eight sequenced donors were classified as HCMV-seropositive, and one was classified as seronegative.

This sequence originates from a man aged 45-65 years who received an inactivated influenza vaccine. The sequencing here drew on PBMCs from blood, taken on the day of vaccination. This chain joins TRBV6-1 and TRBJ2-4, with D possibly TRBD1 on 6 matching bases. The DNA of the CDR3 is TGTGCCAGCATACAGGGAATGTCGAGAGCCAAAAACATTCAGTACTTC. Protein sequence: CASIQGMSRAKNIQYF.